The 15 T cell receptor beta chains in this list originate from one sample, sequenced in a study of Graves' ophthalmopathy and Graves' hyperthyroidism. The study amplified TCR beta CDR3 regions using RNA transcripts. Second-round multiplex PCR came after a first-round RT-PCR that employed HTBI primers. TCRdb re-called the multiplex PCR reads through MiXCR, storing one row per CDR3 protein. Seen here are 300,000 to 450,000 distinct CDR3 sequences, 17% observed once, and the top ten hold roughly 2.4%. The sample was peripheral blood. The receptors originated from an adult woman with stable Graves' hyperthyroidism.

At least ten counts were recorded for this clonotype. The chain has TRBV6-1 and TRBJ2-5; the D gene could be TRBD1 or TRBD2 (5 bases each). With 6 bases removed from V and 1 base from J, the gap between germline ends came to 24 bases. The CDR3 has 18 amino acids. Germline-derived CDR1 and CDR2 are MNHNS and SASEGT. The CDR3 spells CASRHLKKTGRLQETQYF. In DNA, the CDR3 is TGTGCCAGCAGGCACCTTAAAAAAACGGGACGACTCCAAGAGACCCAGTACTTC.

This clonotype was seen just once. This sequence joins TRBV7-6 and TRBJ2-7, with 9 bases lining up with TRBD2. The germline V gene encodes CDR1 SGHVS and CDR2 FNYEAQ. Trimming cost V 5 bases and J 2 bases; bases outside gene matches: 13. This CDR3 contains 17 residues. The chain's CDR3 is CASSPSMASGAAYEQYF. Written as DNA, the CDR3 is TGTGCCAGCAGCCCTTCCATGGCTAGCGGGGCCGCCTACGAGCAGTACTTC.

This clonotype was found many times. The gene calls are TRBV11-2 and TRBJ2-7; unclear D gene. Trimming removed 1 base from V and 2 bases from J, with 15 bases in between. CDR3 size: 16 residues. The germline gives CDR1 SGHAT, CDR2 FQNNGV. The CDR3 sequence is CASSLVRSAKPYEQYF. The CDR3 nucleotides are TGTGCCAGCAGCTTAGTGAGGTCAGCTAAACCCTACGAGCAGTACTTC.

There are many counts of this clonotype. The gene calls are TRBV9 and TRBJ1-6; unclear D gene. V gave up 3 bases and J gave up 10 bases, with 11 bases separating them. This CDR3 is built from 13 residues. CDR1 is SGDLS, CDR2 YYNGEE, per germline. The CDR3 nucleotides read TGTGCCAGCAGCGCCGGACGAGAGTCACCCCTCCACTTT. Its protein product is CASSAGRESPLHF.

This clonotype was seen ten or more times. The rearrangement uses TRBV20-1 and TRBJ2-5, with a possible D match to TRBD2 (7 bases). Germline-derived CDR1 and CDR2 are DFQATT and SNEGSKA (reference sequence). The CDR3 has 15 residues. V was shortened by 7 bases and J by 4 bases, with 22 bases between the two germline ends. CDR3 sequence reads: CSGGPSAGARETQYF. The CDR3 nucleotides read TGCAGTGGGGGGCCAAGCGCGGGAGCGCGAGAGACCCAGTACTTC.

This clonotype has at least ten counts. The chain is built from TRBV6-5 and TRBJ2-7; 9 nucleotides align to TRBD1. CDR1 is MNHEY, CDR2 SVGAGI, per germline. The CDR3 spans 17 residues. V shed 1 base and J 2 bases; nucleotides not matched to a gene: 9. For the CDR3, the DNA is TGTGCCAGCAGTTACTTGAAGTCCGGGACAGGGACCTACGAGCAGTACTTC. Encoded protein: CASSYLKSGTGTYEQYF.

The chain couples TRBV12-3 or TRBV12-4 to TRBJ2-7; no clear D. The CDR3 extends over 12 amino acids. With 3 bases removed from V and 6 bases from J, the gap between germline ends came to 9 bases. The CDR3 nucleotides are TGTGCCAGCAGTTTTTCATGGGTCGAGCAGTACTTC. Translating it yields CASSFSWVEQYF.

V and J are TRBV29-1 and TRBJ2-2; TRBD2 matches at 14 bases. The junction had 7 bases not matched to a gene; V was cut back by 5 bases and J by 8 bases. Germline CDR1 and CDR2: SQVTM and ANQGSEA. This CDR3 is 15 amino acids long. This chain's CDR3 is CSVSGLAGGRGELFF. In nucleotides, the CDR3 is TGCAGCGTTTCCGGACTAGCGGGAGGAAGGGGGGAGCTGTTTTTT.

There are many counts of this clonotype. This sequence joins TRBV12-3 or TRBV12-4 and TRBJ2-1; 10 nucleotides match TRBD1. This CDR3 region has 14 residues. Trimming took 5 bases from V and 6 from J; bases not matched to a gene: 4. CDR3: CASSRRQGANEQFF. CDR3 DNA: TGTGCCAGCAGTCGGAGACAGGGGGCCAATGAGCAGTTCTTC.

The table lists this clonotype with many counts. The gene calls are TRBV28 and TRBJ2-7, with 10 bases aligning to TRBD2. The CDR3 covers 15 residues. Germline CDR1 and CDR2: MDHEN and SYDVKM. The J segment lost 4 bases and the V segment lost 5 bases, leaving 8 bases of the junction unmatched. The CDR3 DNA is TGTGCCAGCAGTCCCCGAGCGGGAGGGCCTTACGAGCAGTACTTC. Protein: CASSPRAGGPYEQYF.

This clonotype has a count of ten or more. The V gene is TRBV6-2 or TRBV6-3, the J gene TRBJ2-2; D remains unclear. The CDR3 loop spans 12 amino acids. Trimming removed 4 bases from V and 5 bases from J, with 5 bases in between. Germline CDR1 is MNHEY and CDR2 is SVGEGT. The CDR3 region is CASSWSTGELFF. The CDR3 DNA reads TGTGCCAGCAGTTGGTCGACCGGGGAGCTGTTTTTT.

This clonotype was observed a handful of times. In DNA form, the CDR3 reads TGTGCCAGCAGCCGAAGGGGGGACAGAACATTCACAGATACGCAGTATTTT. Residues: CASSRRGDRTFTDTQYF. The chain has TRBV11-2 and TRBJ2-3; TRBD1 might be the D (7 bases). This CDR3 is built from 17 residues. Trimming removed 5 bases from V and 2 bases from J, with 20 bases in between. Germline V CDR1 and CDR2: SGHAT, FQNNGV.

In this sample, this clonotype turned up many times. This sequence joins TRBV12-3 or TRBV12-4 and TRBJ1-5; 10 nucleotides align to TRBD1. The CDR3 consists of 15 residues. Trimming at V came to 5 bases and at J to 6 bases, leaving 7 bases not matched to a gene. The CDR3 reads CASSPTGGGFQPQHF. The CDR3 DNA sequence: TGTGCCAGCAGTCCGACAGGGGGCGGATTTCAGCCCCAGCATTTT.

Many counts were recorded for this clonotype. The chain couples TRBV7-3 to TRBJ2-2; maybe TRBD1 (5 bases). Germline V lookup: CDR1 SGHTA, CDR2 FQGTGA. V was clipped by 5 bases and J by 7 bases, with 11 bases between them. This CDR3 spans 13 amino acids. CDR3 sequence reads: CASSKGDYGELFF. CDR3 coding DNA: TGTGCCAGCAGCAAAGGGGATTACGGGGAGCTGTTTTTT.

Ten or more counts support this clonotype. The V and J genes are TRBV6-1 and TRBJ1-1, with 7 bases aligning to TRBD1. Per germline, CDR1 MNHNS and CDR2 SASEGT. The CDR3 length is 19 residues. The V and J ends lost 0 bases and 0 bases, in that order; junction bases with no gene match: 13. The CDR3 DNA follows: TGTGCCAGCAGTGAAGCGATTAGGGGGCGGATTGGAGTGAACACTGAAGCTTTCTTT. The encoded protein is CASSEAIRGRIGVNTEAFF.